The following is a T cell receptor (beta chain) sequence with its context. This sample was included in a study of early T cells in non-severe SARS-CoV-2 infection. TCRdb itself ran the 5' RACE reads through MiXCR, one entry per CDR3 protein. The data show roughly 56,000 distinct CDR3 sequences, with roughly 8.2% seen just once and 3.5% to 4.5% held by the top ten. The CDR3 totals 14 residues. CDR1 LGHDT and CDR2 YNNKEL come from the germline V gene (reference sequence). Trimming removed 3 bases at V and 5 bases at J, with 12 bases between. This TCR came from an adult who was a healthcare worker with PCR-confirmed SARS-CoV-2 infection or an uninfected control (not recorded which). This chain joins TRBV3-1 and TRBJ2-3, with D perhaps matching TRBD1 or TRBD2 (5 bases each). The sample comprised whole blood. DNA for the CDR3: TGTGCCAGCAGCCATATGGGGGTGGAAGATACGCAGTATTTT. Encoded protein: CASSHMGVEDTQYF.